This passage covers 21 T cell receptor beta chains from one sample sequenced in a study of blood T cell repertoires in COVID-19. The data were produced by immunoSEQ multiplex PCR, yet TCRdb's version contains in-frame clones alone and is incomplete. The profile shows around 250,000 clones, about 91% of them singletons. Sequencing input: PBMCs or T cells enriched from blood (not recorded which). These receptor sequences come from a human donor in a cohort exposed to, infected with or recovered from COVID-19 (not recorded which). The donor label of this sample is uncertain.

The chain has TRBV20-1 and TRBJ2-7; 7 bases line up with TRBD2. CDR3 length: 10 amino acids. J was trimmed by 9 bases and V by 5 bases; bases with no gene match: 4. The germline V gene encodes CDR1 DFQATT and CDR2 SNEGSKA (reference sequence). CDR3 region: CSAGGGVQYF. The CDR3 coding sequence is TGCAGTGCTGGGGGAGGGGTGCAGTACTTC.

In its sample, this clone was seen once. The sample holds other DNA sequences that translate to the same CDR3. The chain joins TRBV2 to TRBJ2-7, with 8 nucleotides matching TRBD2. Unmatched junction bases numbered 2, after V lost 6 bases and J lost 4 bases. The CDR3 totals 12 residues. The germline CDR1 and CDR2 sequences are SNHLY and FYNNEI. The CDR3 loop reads CASSGGAYEQYF. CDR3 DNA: TGTGCCAGCAGCGGGGGGGCTTACGAGCAGTACTTC.

The CDR3 is CASSNPQGSTGNTIYF. As DNA, the CDR3 is TGTGCCAGCAGCAATCCACAGGGATCTACTGGAAACACCATATATTTT. The chain is built from TRBV5-6 and TRBJ1-3, with D possibly matching TRBD1 (6 bases). CDR3 length: 16 amino acids. The V end was cut by 4 bases, the J end by 2 bases, with 16 bases between. The germline V gene has CDR1 SGHDT and CDR2 YYEEEE.

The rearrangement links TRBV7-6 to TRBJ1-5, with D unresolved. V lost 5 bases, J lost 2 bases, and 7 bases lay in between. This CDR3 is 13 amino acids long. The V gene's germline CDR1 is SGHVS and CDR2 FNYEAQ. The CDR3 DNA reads TGTGCCAGCAGCCCTGGAGGCAATCAGCCCCAGCATTTT. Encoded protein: CASSPGGNQPQHF.

CDR3 coding DNA: TGTGCCAGTAGTCCCCGTGGCCTGAGCAATCAGCCCCAGCATTTT. Protein product: CASSPRGLSNQPQHF. The chain recombines TRBV19 with TRBJ1-5; D is undetermined. The CDR3 extends over 15 amino acids. V gave up 5 bases and J gave up 1 base, with 12 bases separating them. Germline V gives CDR1 LNHDA, CDR2 SQIVND (reference sequence).

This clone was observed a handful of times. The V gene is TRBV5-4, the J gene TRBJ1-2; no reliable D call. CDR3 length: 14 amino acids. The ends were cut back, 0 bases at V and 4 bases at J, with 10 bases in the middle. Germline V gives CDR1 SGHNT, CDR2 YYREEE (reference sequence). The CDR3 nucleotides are TGTGCCAGCAGCTTGGACAGTTTGGGCTATGGCTACACCTTC. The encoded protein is CASSLDSLGYGYTF. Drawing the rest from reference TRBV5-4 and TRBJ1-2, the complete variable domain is ETGVTQSPTHLIKTRGQQVTLRCSSQSGHNTVSWYQQALGQGPQFIFQYYREEENGRGNFPPRFSGLQFPNYSSELNVNALELDDSALYLCASSLDSLGYGYTFGSGTRLTVV.

CDR3 amino acids: CASSSGQGFRGYTF. The DNA for the CDR3 is TGCGCCAGCAGCTCGGGACAGGGTTTTCGTGGCTACACCTTC. The chain couples TRBV5-1 to TRBJ1-2, with 9 positions matching TRBD1. CDR3 length: 14 amino acids. V was clipped by 3 bases and J by 7 bases; unmatched bases: 7. CDR1 is SGHRS and CDR2 is YFSETQ in the germline V gene.

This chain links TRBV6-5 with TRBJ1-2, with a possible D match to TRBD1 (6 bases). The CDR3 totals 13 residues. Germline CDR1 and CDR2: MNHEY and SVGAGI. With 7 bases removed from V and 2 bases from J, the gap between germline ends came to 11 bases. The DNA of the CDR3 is TGTGCCAGCACCCCACAGGGAAACTATGGCTACACCTTC. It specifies CASTPQGNYGYTF.

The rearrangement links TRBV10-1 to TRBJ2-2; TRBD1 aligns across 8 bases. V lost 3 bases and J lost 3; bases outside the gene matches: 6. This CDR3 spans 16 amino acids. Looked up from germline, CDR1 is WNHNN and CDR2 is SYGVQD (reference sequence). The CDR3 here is CASSDGQGRHTGELFF. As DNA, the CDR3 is TGCGCCAGCAGTGACGGACAGGGACGCCACACCGGGGAGCTGTTTTTT.

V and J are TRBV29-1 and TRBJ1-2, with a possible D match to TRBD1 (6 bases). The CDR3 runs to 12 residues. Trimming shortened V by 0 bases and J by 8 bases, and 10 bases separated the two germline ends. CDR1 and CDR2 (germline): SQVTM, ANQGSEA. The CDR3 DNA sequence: TGCAGCGTTGAAGATCTTCAGGGGGGCTACACCTTC. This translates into CSVEDLQGGYTF.

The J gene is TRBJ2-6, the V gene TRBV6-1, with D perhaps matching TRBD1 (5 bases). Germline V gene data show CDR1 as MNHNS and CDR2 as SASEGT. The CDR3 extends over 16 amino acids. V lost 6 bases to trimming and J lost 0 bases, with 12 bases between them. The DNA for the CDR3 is TGTGCCAGCAGAGAAACGACAGCCTCTGGGGCCAACGTCCTGACTTTC. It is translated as CASRETTASGANVLTF.

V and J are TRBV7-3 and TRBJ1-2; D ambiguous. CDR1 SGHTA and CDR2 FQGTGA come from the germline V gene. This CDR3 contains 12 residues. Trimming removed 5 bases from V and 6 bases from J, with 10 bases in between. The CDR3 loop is CASSPLRDGYTF. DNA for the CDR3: TGTGCCAGCAGCCCTCTCCGGGATGGCTACACCTTC.

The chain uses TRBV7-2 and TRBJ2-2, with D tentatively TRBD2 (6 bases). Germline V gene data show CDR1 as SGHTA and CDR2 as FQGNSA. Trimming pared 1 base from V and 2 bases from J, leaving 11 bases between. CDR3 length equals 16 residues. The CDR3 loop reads CASSLVAVKNTGELFF. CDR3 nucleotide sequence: TGTGCCAGCAGCTTAGTAGCGGTGAAAAACACCGGGGAGCTGTTTTTT.

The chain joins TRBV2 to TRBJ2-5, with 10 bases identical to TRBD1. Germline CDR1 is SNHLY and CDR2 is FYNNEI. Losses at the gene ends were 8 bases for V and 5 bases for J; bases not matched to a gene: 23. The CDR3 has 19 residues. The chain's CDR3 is CASDQGDRGRLTAAETQYF. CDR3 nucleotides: TGTGCCAGCGACCAAGGGGACAGGGGACGTCTGACCGCCGCGGAGACCCAGTACTTC. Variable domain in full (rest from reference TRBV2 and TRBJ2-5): EPEVTQTPSHQVTQMGQEVILRCVPISNHLYFYWYRQILGQKVEFLVSFYNNEISEKSEIFDDQFSVERPDGSNFTLKIRSTKLEDSAMYFCASDQGDRGRLTAAETQYFGPGTRLLVL.

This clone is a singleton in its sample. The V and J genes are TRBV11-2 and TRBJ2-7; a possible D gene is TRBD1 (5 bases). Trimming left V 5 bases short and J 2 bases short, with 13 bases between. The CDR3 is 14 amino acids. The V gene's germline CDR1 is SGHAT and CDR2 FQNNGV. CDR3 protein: CASSRRTLTYEQYF. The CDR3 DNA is TGTGCCAGCAGCCGTCGGACACTTACCTACGAGCAGTACTTC.

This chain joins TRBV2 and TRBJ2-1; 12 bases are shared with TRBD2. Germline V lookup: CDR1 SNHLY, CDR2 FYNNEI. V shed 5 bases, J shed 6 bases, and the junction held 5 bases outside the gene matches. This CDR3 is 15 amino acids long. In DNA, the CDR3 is TGTGCCAGCAGTACCCGACTAGCGGGGGTCAATGAGCAGTTCTTC. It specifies CASSTRLAGVNEQFF.

The CDR3 region is CASSQGLLAGEQFF. In DNA form, the CDR3 reads TGCGCCAGCAGCCAAGGGCTATTGGCGGGGGAACAGTTCTTC. This chain joins TRBV4-1 and TRBJ2-1, with 7 positions matching TRBD2. Losses at the gene ends were 1 base for V and 13 bases for J; bases not matched to a gene: 10. CDR1 MGHRA and CDR2 YSYEKL come from the germline V gene. CDR3 length equals 14 residues.

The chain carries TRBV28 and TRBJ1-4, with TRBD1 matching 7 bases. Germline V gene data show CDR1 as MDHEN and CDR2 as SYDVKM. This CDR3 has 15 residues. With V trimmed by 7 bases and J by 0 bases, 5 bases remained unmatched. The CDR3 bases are TGTGCCAGCATTGGACAGGTAACAACTAATGAAAAACTGTTTTTT. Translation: CASIGQVTTNEKLFF.

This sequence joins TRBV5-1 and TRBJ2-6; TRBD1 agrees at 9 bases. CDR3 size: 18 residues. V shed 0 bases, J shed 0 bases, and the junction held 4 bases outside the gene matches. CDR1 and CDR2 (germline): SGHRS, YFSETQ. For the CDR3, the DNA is TGCGCCAGCAGCTTGGCCGGGACAGGGCCCTCTGGGGCCAACGTCCTGACTTTC. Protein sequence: CASSLAGTGPSGANVLTF. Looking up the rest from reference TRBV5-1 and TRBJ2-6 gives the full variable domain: KAGVTQTPRYLIKTRGQQVTLSCSPISGHRSVSWYQQTPGQGLQFLFEYFSETQRNKGNFPGRFSGRQFSNSRSEMNVSTLELGDSALYLCASSLAGTGPSGANVLTFGAGSRLTVL.

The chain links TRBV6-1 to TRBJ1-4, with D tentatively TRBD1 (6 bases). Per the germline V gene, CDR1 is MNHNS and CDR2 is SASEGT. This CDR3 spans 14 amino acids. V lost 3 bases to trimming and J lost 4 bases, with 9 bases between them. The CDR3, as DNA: TGTGCCAGCAGTGAGGACAGCCTTAATGAAAAACTGTTTTTT. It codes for CASSEDSLNEKLFF.

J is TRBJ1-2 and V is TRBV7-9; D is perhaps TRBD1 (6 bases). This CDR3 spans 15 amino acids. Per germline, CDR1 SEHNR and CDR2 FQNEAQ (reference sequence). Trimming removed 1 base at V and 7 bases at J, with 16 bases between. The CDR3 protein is CASSLVVSAQGGYTF. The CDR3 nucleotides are TGTGCCAGCAGCTTAGTCGTATCGGCACAGGGTGGCTACACCTTC.